This T cell receptor (beta chain) was observed in a study of T cell responses to AZD1222 COVID-19 vaccine. Germline V gives CDR1 SGHAT, CDR2 FQNNGV. The ends were cut back, 0 bases at V and 7 bases at J, with 15 bases in the middle. The CDR3 is 15 residues long. Clones were sequenced by immunoSEQ multiplex PCR, and TCRdb holds only the in-frame ones, with some missing. Of 95,000 to 150,000 clones listed, about nine tenths were seen once; the top ten hold 2% to 3%. This TCR came from an adult who received the AZD1222 COVID-19 vaccine. Sample: peripheral blood, taken 28 days after the second AZD1222 dose. The chain uses TRBV11-2 and TRBJ1-1; TRBD1 might be the D (6 bases). CDR3 sequence: CASSLDRGTRGEAFF. The CDR3, as DNA: TGTGCCAGCAGCTTAGATCGGGGGACAAGGGGTGAAGCTTTCTTT.